This TCR beta chain was obtained from a study of cytomegalovirus exposure and HLA in healthy donors. This table comes from immunoSEQ multiplex PCR, and its TCRdb copy is limited to in-frame clones, with some not included. The repertoire holds 150,000 or so clones, with 85% to 95% as singletons. Separate from the approximately 700-subject first cohort was the approximately 130-subject validation cohort, to which the donors belonged. With respect to this clone: Its specificity is unknown.

Findings and caveats of the study: Diagnosis of cytomegalovirus status made by the classifier reportedly showed high specificity and sensitivity. The study designated 150 to 200 TCR beta chains cytomegalovirus-associated.

Material for sequencing was PBMCs. The sequence derives from a man between 18 and 29 years old in good health and CMV-seropositive.

The CDR3 loop reads CASSPRDGKNIQYF. CDR3 coding DNA: TGTGCCAGCTCACCGCGGGACGGCAAAAACATTCAGTACTTC. The chain has TRBV18 and TRBJ2-4, with D possibly being TRBD2 (6 bases). Germline values: CDR1 KGHSH, CDR2 LQKENI. The CDR3 extends over 14 amino acids. V was trimmed by 3 bases and J by 3 bases, leaving 9 bases between them.